This is a list of T cell receptor beta chains from one sample in a study of blood T cells in healthy people across ages. TCRdb re-derived calls from the 5' RACE reads in MiXCR, one entry per CDR3 protein. The table lists 1.5 million to 2 million distinct CDR3 sequences, roughly 27% of them singletons, with 6.5% to 8.5% in the top ten. The source material was blood. All receptors come from a woman younger than 45 in good health. Both conserved end residues are part of each CDR3. The order of the fields is clone size, V gene, J gene, CDR3 length, D gene, CDR3 DNA, CDR3 protein. A D gene is named only where the DNA matches it firmly. The listing skips clone size in some rows; elsewhere it reads once, few, many or a size class.

abundance: NA; v_gene: TRBV20-1; j_gene: TRBJ2-7; len: 14; d_gene: NA; CDR3nt: TGCAGTGCTCGAGGGGCGGGGACAACCTACGAGCAGTACTTC; CDR3aa: CSARGAGTTYEQYF
abundance: NA; v_gene: TRBV18; j_gene: TRBJ2-2; len: 16; d_gene: NA; CDR3nt: TGTGCCAGCTCACTATTAGCCCCAGCGAACACCGGGGAGCTGTTTTTT; CDR3aa: CASSLLAPANTGELFF
abundance: NA; v_gene: TRBV6-6; j_gene: TRBJ2-5; len: 13; d_gene: NA; CDR3nt: TGTGCCACGACCGACAGCGGGCAAGAGACCCAGTACTTC; CDR3aa: CATTDSGQETQYF
abundance: many; v_gene: TRBV6-6; j_gene: TRBJ1-2; len: 12; d_gene: NA; CDR3nt: TGTGCCAGCAGCCAGGACGGCGAGAGCTACACCTTC; CDR3aa: CASSQDGESYTF
abundance: NA; v_gene: TRBV21-1; j_gene: TRBJ2-7; len: 12; d_gene: NA; CDR3nt: TGTGCCAGCGGCAAAGTCGTGAACAAGCAGTACTTC; CDR3aa: CASGKVVNKQYF
abundance: many; v_gene: TRBV10-2; j_gene: TRBJ2-7; len: 16; d_gene: TRBD2; CDR3nt: TGCGCCAGCAGTCACGCGGAACTAGCGGACACCTACGAGCAGTACTTC; CDR3aa: CASSHAELADTYEQYF
abundance: NA; v_gene: TRBV2; j_gene: TRBJ1-4; len: 15; d_gene: NA; CDR3nt: TGTGCCAGCAGCGTTGAGGGGGGCGCCCAAGAAAAACTGTTTTTT; CDR3aa: CASSVEGGAQEKLFF
abundance: NA; v_gene: TRBV6-6; j_gene: TRBJ2-1; len: 17; d_gene: TRBD1; CDR3nt: TGTGCCAGCAGTTACTCGAGGGGACAGGGTCCCTGCAATGAGCAGTTCTTC; CDR3aa: CASSYSRGQGPCNEQFF
abundance: many; v_gene: TRBV4-1; j_gene: TRBJ2-7; len: 14; d_gene: NA; CDR3nt: TGCGCCAGCAGCCAAGGGCGTACCACCTACGAGCAGTACTTC; CDR3aa: CASSQGRTTYEQYF
abundance: few; v_gene: TRBV3-1; j_gene: TRBJ2-3; len: 16; d_gene: NA; CDR3nt: TGTGCCAGCAGCCAAACTATAGGGGACAGCACAGATACGCAGTATTTT; CDR3aa: CASSQTIGDSTDTQYF
abundance: few; v_gene: TRBV7-2; j_gene: TRBJ2-3; len: 14; d_gene: NA; CDR3nt: TGTGCCAGCAGCTCCTGGACTACCACAGATACGCAGTATTTT; CDR3aa: CASSSWTTTDTQYF
abundance: NA; v_gene: TRBV5-1; j_gene: TRBJ2-7; len: 15; d_gene: TRBD1; CDR3nt: TGCGCCAGCAGCCCCCAGGGGGATATTGGCTGCGAGCAGTACTTC; CDR3aa: CASSPQGDIGCEQYF
abundance: NA; v_gene: TRBV12-3/TRBV12-4; j_gene: TRBJ1-5; len: 15; d_gene: TRBD1; CDR3nt: TGTGCCAGCAGCCCCCAGGCAGGGGGCGGGCAGCCCCAGCATTTT; CDR3aa: CASSPQAGGGQPQHF
abundance: NA; v_gene: TRBV18; j_gene: TRBJ2-7; len: 16; d_gene: TRBD1; CDR3nt: TGTGCCAGCTCTTTTGACAGTTACGGGGACAGCTACGAGCAGTACTTC; CDR3aa: CASSFDSYGDSYEQYF
abundance: NA; v_gene: TRBV20-1; j_gene: TRBJ2-3; len: 15; d_gene: NA; CDR3nt: TGCAGTGCCCCGACAACGGGACGGAACACAGATACGCAGTATTTT; CDR3aa: CSAPTTGRNTDTQYF
abundance: NA; v_gene: TRBV11-2; j_gene: TRBJ2-5; len: 16; d_gene: TRBD1; CDR3nt: TGTGCCAGCAGCCATATCGGCACAGGGGGTGGAGAGACCCAGTACTTC; CDR3aa: CASSHIGTGGGETQYF
abundance: NA; v_gene: TRBV7-2; j_gene: TRBJ2-5; len: 13; d_gene: NA; CDR3nt: TGTGCCAGCAGCTCTCGGGCGTCCGGGGAGCAGTACTTC; CDR3aa: CASSSRASGEQYF
abundance: NA; v_gene: TRBV5-8; j_gene: TRBJ2-3; len: 15; d_gene: NA; CDR3nt: TGTGCCAGCAGTCCCCTGGGAGGTTACACAGATACGCAGTATTTT; CDR3aa: CASSPLGGYTDTQYF
abundance: few; v_gene: TRBV27; j_gene: TRBJ1-5; len: 14; d_gene: NA; CDR3nt: TGTGCCAGCGGGATTACATCGGGCAATCAGCCCCAGCATTTT; CDR3aa: CASGITSGNQPQHF
abundance: many; v_gene: TRBV7-6; j_gene: TRBJ1-2; len: 13; d_gene: TRBD1; CDR3nt: TGTGCCAGCAGCTCTCGGACAGGGTATGGCTACACCTTC; CDR3aa: CASSSRTGYGYTF
abundance: many; v_gene: TRBV5-5; j_gene: TRBJ1-2; len: 12; d_gene: NA; CDR3nt: TGTGCCAGCAGCTTTCAGGGAATCGGCTACACCTTC; CDR3aa: CASSFQGIGYTF
abundance: NA; v_gene: TRBV10-3; j_gene: TRBJ2-2; len: 15; d_gene: NA; CDR3nt: TGTGCCATCAGTGAGAGAAGGGGCGACACCGGGGAGCTGTTTTTT; CDR3aa: CAISERRGDTGELFF
abundance: NA; v_gene: TRBV4-3; j_gene: TRBJ1-4; len: 15; d_gene: TRBD1; CDR3nt: TGCGCCAGCAGCCAGAGGGGGGACAGGAACGAAAAACTGTTTTTT; CDR3aa: CASSQRGDRNEKLFF
abundance: NA; v_gene: TRBV29-1; j_gene: TRBJ2-7; len: 12; d_gene: TRBD2; CDR3nt: TGCAGCGTGGCGGGGGACTCCTACGAGCAGTACTTC; CDR3aa: CSVAGDSYEQYF
abundance: NA; v_gene: TRBV2; j_gene: TRBJ1-6; len: 15; d_gene: NA; CDR3nt: TGTGCCAGCAGTGAACGGGGCCAGAATAATTCACCCCTCCACTTT; CDR3aa: CASSERGQNNSPLHF
abundance: NA; v_gene: TRBV19; j_gene: TRBJ1-5; len: 11; d_gene: NA; CDR3nt: TGTGCCAGTGCTGAAGACCAGCCCCAGCATTTT; CDR3aa: CASAEDQPQHF
abundance: few; v_gene: TRBV20-1; j_gene: TRBJ2-6; len: 16; d_gene: NA; CDR3nt: TGCAGTGCCCCTGGGACGGCTGGGAGAGGGGCCAACGTCCCGACTTTC; CDR3aa: CSAPGTAGRGANVPTF
abundance: few; v_gene: TRBV28; j_gene: TRBJ2-1; len: 11; d_gene: NA; CDR3nt: TGTGCCAGCAGCCACCTGGACGGATCGTTCTTC; CDR3aa: CASSHLDGSFF
abundance: few; v_gene: TRBV5-1; j_gene: TRBJ1-2; len: 13; d_gene: TRBD1; CDR3nt: TGCGCCAGCAGCACGACAGGGGGCGGTGGCTACACCTTC; CDR3aa: CASSTTGGGGYTF
abundance: NA; v_gene: TRBV7-6; j_gene: TRBJ2-3; len: 12; d_gene: NA; CDR3nt: TGTGTCAGCAGCCCTAACGAGGGTTCGCAGTATTTT; CDR3aa: CVSSPNEGSQYF
abundance: many; v_gene: TRBV7-2; j_gene: TRBJ2-7; len: 15; d_gene: NA; CDR3nt: TGTGCCAGCAGCTTAGCGTCAGGGGTGGACTACGAGCAGTACTTC; CDR3aa: CASSLASGVDYEQYF
abundance: NA; v_gene: TRBV7-2; j_gene: TRBJ2-7; len: 12; d_gene: NA; CDR3nt: TGTGCCAGCAGCGACGACTTATACGAGCAGTACTTC; CDR3aa: CASSDDLYEQYF
abundance: few; v_gene: TRBV7-2; j_gene: TRBJ2-1; len: 14; d_gene: NA; CDR3nt: TGTGCCAGCAGCTTCCAAGGCCTGGGGGAACAGCAGTTCTTC; CDR3aa: CASSFQGLGEQQFF
abundance: few; v_gene: TRBV27; j_gene: TRBJ2-1; len: 13; d_gene: TRBD2; CDR3nt: TGTGCCACCGGGACTAGCGGGAGCAATGAGCAGTTCTTC; CDR3aa: CATGTSGSNEQFF
abundance: few; v_gene: TRBV5-1; j_gene: TRBJ2-5; len: 15; d_gene: TRBD1; CDR3nt: TGCGCCAGCAGCTTAGACAGGGGAGACCAAGAGACCCAGTACTTC; CDR3aa: CASSLDRGDQETQYF
abundance: many; v_gene: TRBV12-3/TRBV12-4; j_gene: TRBJ2-1; len: 14; d_gene: TRBD2; CDR3nt: TGTGCCAGCACGGTGGCGGGAGGGGGTAATGAGCAGTTCTTC; CDR3aa: CASTVAGGGNEQFF
abundance: many; v_gene: TRBV29-1; j_gene: TRBJ2-2; len: 15; d_gene: NA; CDR3nt: TGCAGCGCCAAAGCCCCGGGCCAGTCCACCGGGGAGCTGTTTTTT; CDR3aa: CSAKAPGQSTGELFF
abundance: many; v_gene: TRBV7-2; j_gene: TRBJ1-2; len: 13; d_gene: TRBD1; CDR3nt: TGCGCCAGCAGCACGGGACAGGGGTATGGCTACACCTTC; CDR3aa: CASSTGQGYGYTF
abundance: NA; v_gene: TRBV7-9; j_gene: TRBJ2-3; len: 14; d_gene: NA; CDR3nt: TGTGCCAGCAGCTTATGGGCTGACACAGATACGCAGTATTTT; CDR3aa: CASSLWADTDTQYF
abundance: few; v_gene: TRBV18; j_gene: TRBJ1-2; len: 14; d_gene: TRBD1; CDR3nt: TGTGCCAGCTCCCCAGAAAACAGGGGTGTGGGCTACACCTTC; CDR3aa: CASSPENRGVGYTF
abundance: NA; v_gene: TRBV12-3/TRBV12-4; j_gene: TRBJ1-1; len: 14; d_gene: TRBD1; CDR3nt: TGTGCCAGCACAGGGGGGACAGAGAACACTGAAGCTTTCTTT; CDR3aa: CASTGGTENTEAFF
abundance: few; v_gene: TRBV4-1; j_gene: TRBJ2-7; len: 16; d_gene: NA; CDR3nt: TGCGCCAGCAGCCAAGAAGGGGCGGGACAAACCTACGAGCAGTACTTC; CDR3aa: CASSQEGAGQTYEQYF
abundance: few; v_gene: TRBV29-1; j_gene: TRBJ2-1; len: 14; d_gene: NA; CDR3nt: TGCAACGTTGAAGTCCCTCGTGACAACAATGAGCAGTTCTTC; CDR3aa: CNVEVPRDNNEQFF
abundance: NA; v_gene: TRBV7-2; j_gene: TRBJ2-3; len: 17; d_gene: TRBD2; CDR3nt: TGTGCCAGCAGATCCCGACTAGCGGGAGTGAACACAGATACGCAGTATTTT; CDR3aa: CASRSRLAGVNTDTQYF
abundance: NA; v_gene: TRBV3-1; j_gene: TRBJ1-4; len: 18; d_gene: TRBD1; CDR3nt: TGTGCCAGCAGCCAAAACAGGGGAGGTCGGATGGGGAATGAAAAACTGTTTTTT; CDR3aa: CASSQNRGGRMGNEKLFF